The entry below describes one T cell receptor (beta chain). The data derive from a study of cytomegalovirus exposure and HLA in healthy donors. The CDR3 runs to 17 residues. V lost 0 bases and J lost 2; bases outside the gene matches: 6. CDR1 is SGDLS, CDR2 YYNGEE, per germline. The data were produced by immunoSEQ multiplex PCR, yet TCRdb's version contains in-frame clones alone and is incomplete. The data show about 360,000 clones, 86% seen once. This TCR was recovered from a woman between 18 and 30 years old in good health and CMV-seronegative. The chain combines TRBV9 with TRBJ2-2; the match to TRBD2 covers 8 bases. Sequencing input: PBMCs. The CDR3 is CASSVATGGVNTGELFF. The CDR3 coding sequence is TGTGCCAGCAGCGTAGCTACGGGAGGGGTTAACACCGGGGAGCTGTTTTTT. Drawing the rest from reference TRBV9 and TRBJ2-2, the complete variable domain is DSGVTQTPKHLITATGQRVTLRCSPRSGDLSVYWYQQSLDQGLQFLIQYYNGEERAKGNILERFSAQQFPDLHSELNLSSLELGDSALYFCASSVATGGVNTGELFFGEGSRLTVL.